This T cell receptor beta chain is drawn from a study of PD-L1 blockade in urothelial cancer (dated by TCRdb to the late 2010s). Notes on the research overall: Every patient began therapy around 2014 and was given atezolizumab 1,200 mg intravenously every 3 weeks. Blood samples were analyzed at 3 weeks after treatment start (second dose) and at 6 weeks after treatment start. Durable clinical benefit was defined as progression-free survival longer than 6 months, and TCR features were also tested against progression-free and overall survival. Twenty-five of 29 patients were identified as males with urothelial cancer of bladder origin, and a prior smoking history was reported by 18 of 29 patients. Roughly ten patients achieved durable clinical benefit and some 21 did not. Pretreatment tumor samples, along with matched peripheral blood collected serially before and after atezolizumab treatment, underwent TCR sequencing. Patients had an ECOG performance status of 0 or 1 and had received between 0 and 3 prior chemotherapy regimens. The study, an exploratory multi-omic analysis, examined somatic, immune and clinical correlates of response to PD-L1 blockade with atezolizumab in urothelial cancer. In the same patients who had TCR sequencing, pretreatment tumors also underwent whole exome sequencing and RNA sequencing. Blood samples yielded a median of about 150,000 T cells and some 80,000 unique TCRs, with median clonality 0.080. Just over 28 patients had pretreatment blood TCR-seq, about 25 had at least one posttreatment blood collection, and about 25 had tumor TCR-seq. The investigation overall reported the following: At 3 weeks after the start of treatment, tumor-associated TCR clones in peripheral blood had expanded more in patients with durable benefit (n of about 20, p = 0.022). Because the sample size was small (n of about 31) and many of the analyses were exploratory, the results are meant to be hypothesis-generating. Improved progression-free and overall survival was found to be associated with pretreatment peripheral blood TCR clonality below the median.

About this clone itself: Its recognized antigen is unknown. There are no base qualities to consult, and no much larger clone falls within one base.

Synthetic TCR analog templates were spiked into each PCR so that absolute template abundance could be estimated from read counts. The immunoSEQ assay used bias-controlled V and J gene primers to amplify TCRbeta CDR3 regions from genomic DNA. Rearranged TCRbeta segments were sequenced at approximately 20X coverage. The original methods were these. Clustering was used to correct sequencing errors, and CDR3s were annotated against IMGT so that V, D and J genes could be assigned. Downstream analyses used only productive TCRbeta rearrangements, leaving out any out-of-frame or stop-codon sequences. Clonality was calculated as one minus the Shannon entropy normalized by the log of the number of unique productive sequences. Clones differing between time points or between blood and tumor were identified using Fisher's exact test with Benjamini-Hochberg correction, with an adjusted p below 0.01 applied as the threshold. The source is immuneACCESS, and TCRdb retained only in-frame sequences with V and J called. Part of the clones is not carried over; for the studies checked, unresolved V genes explain less than half of this, and the remainder is unexplained. D and trimming come from the DNA, and the V and J calls and clone size come from that table. Across this sample there are roughly 50,000 clones, with roughly 85% seen only once. The ten top clones hold about a sixth of the sample.

The CDR3 contains 15 residues, cysteine and phenylalanine counted. Only the CDR3 region is kept as DNA, spanning 45 bases read in frame from base 1. The junction shows trimming of 4 bases on V and 5 bases on J, and the gene matches do not reach 10 bases of it. The CDR1 and CDR2 encoded by the germline V gene are SNHLY and FYNNEI. The sample's time point label, decoded: pretreatment peripheral blood. A total of 25 to 35 patients with locally advanced or metastatic urothelial carcinoma, treated at Memorial Sloan Kettering on a trial protocol, made up the cohort. Peripheral blood mononuclear cells were collected pretreatment and during treatment, with between 1 and 8 total time points per patient. The Qiagen DNeasy Blood extraction kit was used to purify genomic DNA from total PBMCs and tumor samples. Collected pretreatment and during treatment, PBMCs were isolated and stored as previously described.

The receptor was isolated from a man between 65 and 79 years old with urothelial cancer. The rearrangement joined TRBV2 to TRBJ2-5, and TRBD2 matches 7 of the central bases. Sequenced material: PBMCs, taken around atezolizumab (anti-PD-L1) treatment. The sequenced DNA: TGTGCCAGCAGTGTTAGGAGCGGGACGGGGGAGACCCAGTACTTC. This codes for CASSVRSGTGETQYF.